This entry lists 28 T cell receptor beta chains sequenced from one sample in a study of tumor and adjacent non-tumor tissue in lung cancer. A modified ARM-PCR protocol with three rounds of nested PCR amplified TCRbeta. MiXCR, applied by TCRdb to the multiplex PCR reads, yields one record per CDR3 protein. The data contain about 200,000 distinct CDR3 sequences, 60% to 85% of them seen just once; the ten biggest clones take up under 30%. The template was RNA from unsorted bulk tissue. Sequencing input: lung tumor tissue. Source of these receptors: a man in his 60s with non-small cell lung cancer.

Notes on this clonotype: This CDR3 fails to terminate in the conserved phenylalanine or tryptophan, so it likely reflects a read error. The CDR3 is CASSPLVGESQYL. CDR3 bases: TGTGCCAGCTCACCACTCGTAGGAGAGAGCCAGTACTTA. V is TRBV18 and J is TRBJ2-5; no firm D call. CDR1 and CDR2 (germline): KGHSH, LQKENI. The CDR3 contains 13 residues.

Details on this clonotype: This may stem from a read error, because a much larger clone lies one nucleotide away. The chain has TRBV4-1 and TRBJ1-5; D possibly corresponds to TRBD1 (5 bases). Germline assignment: CDR1 MGHRA and CDR2 YSYEKL. This CDR3 comprises 15 residues. Trimming pared 0 bases from V and 9 bases from J, leaving 15 bases between. CDR3 DNA sequence: TGCGCCAGCAGCCAAGATGGGGCCCTATATCGGCCCCAGCATTTT. Translation gives CASSQDGALYRPQHF.

About this clonotype: One end of the junction does not line up with germline, which may come from a read error. The genes are TRBV29-1 and TRBJ1-5; no clear D gene. Germline CDR1 and CDR2: SQVTM and ANQGSEA. The CDR3 totals 13 residues. The CDR3 here is CSVAHGEGQPQHF. The CDR3 nucleotides read TGCAGCGTTGCCCACGGAGAAGGCCAGCCTCAGCATTTT.

This clonotype was counted many times. V gene TRBV4-1 combines with J gene TRBJ2-3; a weak D match, TRBD1 (5 bases). CDR1 MGHRA and CDR2 YSYEKL come from the germline V gene. The CDR3 totals 14 residues. Trimming shortened V by 7 bases and J by 4 bases, and 15 bases separated the two germline ends. CDR3 in DNA: TGCGCCAGCACACAAGGGGCGGTTTCAGATACGCAGTATTTT. Translated, it gives CASTQGAVSDTQYF.

A word on this clonotype: One end of the junction varies from germline; a read error may be responsible. J is TRBJ2-3 and V is TRBV6-2 or TRBV6-3; 14 bases map to TRBD2. Germline V gene lookup returns CDR1 MNHEY and CDR2 SVGEGT. The CDR3 is 16 residues long. CDR3 sequence reads: CASGSTSGRAFDTHYF. CDR3 bases: TGTGCCAGCGGATCGACTAGCGGGAGGGCCTTTGATACGCATTATTTT.

For this clonotype: The conserved closing phenylalanine or tryptophan is absent in this CDR3, likely reflecting a read error. V and J are TRBV12-3 or TRBV12-4 and TRBJ2-3; the D is unclear. The CDR3 extends over 13 amino acids. The CDR3 sequence is CASTTVSTDTQYL. The CDR3 bases are TGTGCCAGCACCACCGTTAGCACGGATACGCAGTATCTT.

With regard to this clonotype: The junction departs from the called germline gene at one end, perhaps through a read error. The chain uses TRBV12-3 or TRBV12-4 and TRBJ2-5; D tentatively fits TRBD1 or TRBD2 (7 bases each). CDR3 size: 15 residues. CDR3 loop: CASSFQGGAQGTQYF. The DNA of the CDR3 is TGTGCCAGTAGTTTTCAGGGGGGGGCACAAGGGACCCAGTACTTC.

The rearrangement uses TRBV6-2 or TRBV6-3 and TRBJ2-1, with 9 positions matching TRBD2. The junction had 15 bases not matched to a gene; V was cut back by 7 bases and J by 8 bases. CDR3 length: 16 amino acids. Germline CDR1 is MNHEY and CDR2 is SVGEGT. CDR3 loop: CASTQGSGRHYDEQFF. In nucleotides, the CDR3 is TGTGCCAGCACCCAAGGGAGCGGGAGGCATTACGATGAGCAGTTCTTC.

Concerning this clonotype itself: At one end, the junction sequence differs from germline, possibly due to a read error. V usage is TRBV12-3 or TRBV12-4 and J usage is TRBJ2-7; D ambiguous. This CDR3 comprises 12 residues. CDR3 amino acids: CASSFSVGEQYF. In nucleotides, the CDR3 is TGTGCCAGTAGTTTTTCTGTGGGCGAGCAGTACTTC.

There are a few counts of this clonotype. A much larger clone lies one base from this, so it may be a read error. The rearrangement joins TRBV11-3 to TRBJ1-2, with D possibly matching TRBD1 (6 bases). V lost 9 bases, J lost 5 bases, and 22 bases lay in between. The CDR3 runs to 15 residues. Germline loops: CDR1 SGHNT, CDR2 YENEEA. CDR3 bases: TGTGCCAGAAGCCCCTCCGGGGGGGCGTCTTATGGCTACACCTTC. It translates to CARSPSGGASYGYTF.

Note on this clonotype: This CDR3 is missing its conserved last phenylalanine or tryptophan, likely due to a read error. The chain combines TRBV11-3 with TRBJ2-7, with D possibly being TRBD1 (7 bases). The CDR3 sequence is 16 residues long. The V gene's germline CDR1 is SGHNT and CDR2 YENEEA. Trimming removed 5 bases at V and 4 bases at J, with 21 bases between. The CDR3 bases are TGTGCCAGCAGCCTTGTTGGATCAGGGGGGCTGTACGAGCAGTACATC. Its protein is CASSLVGSGGLYEQYI.

To note about this clonotype: At one end, the junction sequence differs from germline, possibly due to a read error. The genes are TRBV20-1 and TRBJ2-7, with 7 bases aligning to TRBD1. CDR1 and CDR2 from the germline V gene are DFQATT and SNEGSKA (reference sequence). The CDR3 runs to 12 residues. CDR3 DNA sequence: TGCGGACGACAGGGAAGCTCCCACGAGCAGCACTTC. Encoded protein: CGRQGSSHEQHF.

A word on this clonotype: Its ends do not fully match the called genes, so a read error is possible. This sequence joins TRBV29-1 and TRBJ2-5; 7 bases match TRBD2. Germline V gives CDR1 SQVTM, CDR2 ANQGSEA. This CDR3 region has 14 residues. The CDR3 region is CSVREGSSGETQYF. DNA of the CDR3: TGCAGCGTTAGGGAGGGCTCCTCGGGGGAGACCCAGTACTTT.

Concerning this clonotype: A much larger clone differs by one base, so this may be a read error. The chain carries TRBV12-3 or TRBV12-4 and TRBJ2-3, with 7 bases identical to TRBD1. The length of the CDR3 is 13 residues. This chain's CDR3 is CASLRAGTDTQCF. For the CDR3, the DNA is TGTGCCAGCCTTAGGGCAGGGACAGATACGCAGTGTTTT.

This chain links TRBV4-3 with TRBJ2-7; 8 positions agree with TRBD1. CDR1 LGHNA and CDR2 YSLEER come from the germline V gene. V lost 8 bases to trimming and J lost 5 bases; unmatched junction nucleotides: 8. The CDR3 is made up of 13 amino acids. The CDR3 reads CASGRGRINEQYF. As DNA, the CDR3 is TGCGCCAGCGGCAGGGGGCGCATAAACGAGCAGTACTTC.

At least ten counts were recorded for this clonotype. The V gene is TRBV4-1, the J gene TRBJ2-7; D possibly corresponds to TRBD1 (6 bases). The CDR3 runs to 15 residues. V was clipped by 0 bases and J by 1 base, with 10 bases between them. Germline V gene data show CDR1 as MGHRA and CDR2 as YSYEKL. For the CDR3, the DNA is TGCGCCAGCAGCCAAGACAGGGGCACTTCCTACGAGCAGTACTTC. Translation gives CASSQDRGTSYEQYF.

The chain employs TRBV6-5 and TRBJ1-3; the D is unclear. The CDR3 length is 16 residues. CDR1 and CDR2 (germline): MNHEY, SVGAGI. The V end lost 6 bases, the J end lost 0 bases, and 15 bases lay between the germline ends. CDR3 amino acids: CASRVQTLSSGNTIYF. CDR3 bases: TGTGCCAGCAGGGTACAGACTCTTAGCTCTGGAAACACCATATATTTT.

The table lists this clonotype with a few counts. The chain is built from TRBV20-1 and TRBJ2-7; TRBD1 matches at 7 bases. Germline V gene data show CDR1 as DFQATT and CDR2 as SNEGSKA (reference sequence). J was trimmed by 1 base and V by 5 bases; bases with no gene match: 14. This CDR3 region has 16 residues. The CDR3 sequence: CSAPRGQSVWSYEQYF. CDR3 sequence (DNA): TGCAGTGCTCCAAGGGGGCAATCGGTGTGGTCCTACGAGCAGTACTTC.

This clonotype was seen many times. As DNA, the CDR3 is TGTGCCAGCAGCTTAGATCAGCAGACCCAGTACTTC. Translated: CASSLDQQTQYF. The chain carries TRBV11-2 and TRBJ2-5; D gene ambiguous. Germline CDR1 and CDR2: SGHAT and FQNNGV. The CDR3 is made up of 12 amino acids. Trimming shortened V by 0 bases and J by 6 bases, and 5 bases separated the two germline ends.

This clonotype was detected only once. The CDR3 end shows no conserved phenylalanine or tryptophan, and so a read error is likely. The chain recombines TRBV29-1 with TRBJ2-2; TRBD2 aligns across 10 bases. The CDR3 extends over 15 amino acids. Unmatched junction bases numbered 8, after V lost 6 bases and J lost 4 bases. Germline V gene sequence: CDR1 SQVTM, CDR2 ANQGSEA. The DNA for the CDR3 is TGCAGCGTGACCGGGACTAGCGAGTTCACCGGGGAGCTGTTTGTT. It translates to CSVTGTSEFTGELFV.

Comments on this clonotype: A read error may account for a junction end that differs from germline. The chain has TRBV20-1 and TRBJ2-5, with D possibly called TRBD1 or TRBD2 (6 bases each). Germline V gives CDR1 DFQATT, CDR2 SNEGSKA (reference sequence). The CDR3 is 12 amino acids. DNA for the CDR3: TGCTGTGCTAGATCGGGGGCGGAGACCCAGTACTTC. Translation: CCARSGAETQYF.

The chain couples TRBV20-1 to TRBJ1-1, with D tentatively TRBD1 (5 bases). The CDR3 has 15 amino acids. Trimming stripped 7 bases from V and 7 bases from J, with 25 bases between. Germline V gene lookup returns CDR1 DFQATT and CDR2 SNEGSKA (reference sequence). The CDR3 nucleotides read TGCAGTGTTGGGGCGTTGAGGACGGTGGCCGTTGAAGCTTTCTTT. Protein sequence: CSVGALRTVAVEAFF.

Worth noting for this clonotype: A much bigger clone sits one base away, suggesting this may be a read error. J is TRBJ2-3 and V is TRBV29-1; the D is unclear. The CDR3 has 12 amino acids. Germline V gene sequence: CDR1 SQVTM, CDR2 ANQGSEA. The CDR3 DNA reads TGCAGCGCCGCCGGTTTCACAGATACGAAGTATTTT. Protein: CSAAGFTDTKYF.

This chain connects TRBV20-1 to TRBJ1-2; weak D call: TRBD1 (5 bases). The CDR3 is made up of 15 amino acids. CDR1 and CDR2 (germline): DFQATT, SNEGSKA (reference sequence). Between the trimmed V and J ends, which lost 7 bases and 8 bases, there was a span of 26 bases. The CDR3 is CSVSLFRDPRHGYTF. The DNA for the CDR3 is TGCAGTGTTAGTCTCTTCCGGGACCCCCGTCACGGCTACACCTTC.

This clonotype was detected once. V gene TRBV7-9 combines with J gene TRBJ2-3; D not certain. CDR3 length equals 12 residues. The V gene's germline CDR1 is SEHNR and CDR2 FQNEAQ (reference sequence). Deletions cut 11 bases from V and 6 bases from J, with 15 bases between. The CDR3 protein is CACNRAPDTQYF. The CDR3 DNA sequence: TGTGCCTGCAACCGGGCCCCTGATACGCAGTATTTT.

In regard to this clonotype: Given a much more abundant clone one base away, this may be a read error. This CDR3 is missing its conserved last phenylalanine or tryptophan, likely due to a read error. The chain is built from TRBV29-1 and TRBJ1-1; tentatively, D is TRBD1 (6 bases). With 7 bases removed from V and 7 bases from J, the gap between germline ends came to 13 bases. The CDR3 loop spans 11 amino acids. The germline V gene has CDR1 SQVTM and CDR2 ANQGSEA. The CDR3 DNA is TGCAGCGGCCGCCGGGACAATGAAGCTTTCTCT. This codes for CSGRRDNEAFS.

This chain links TRBV4-2 with TRBJ1-2; no reliable D call. The CDR3 runs 14 residues. The germline V gene encodes CDR1 LGHNA and CDR2 YNFKEQ. Trimming removed 0 bases from V and 4 bases from J, with 9 bases in between. For the CDR3, the DNA is TGTGCCAGCAGCCAAGATACAAGGGCCTATGGCTACACCTTC. Its translation is CASSQDTRAYGYTF.

As for this clonotype: Just one base apart from a much larger clone, this may be a read error. The V and J genes are TRBV20-1 and TRBJ1-6, with TRBD1 identical over 10 bases. CDR1 is DFQATT and CDR2 is SNEGSKA in the germline V gene (reference sequence). This CDR3 is 16 amino acids long. The CDR3, as DNA: TGCAGTGCTACCTCACCCGGGACAGGGGATAATTCACTCCTCCACTTT. This codes for CSATSPGTGDNSLLHF.